The sequence of this T cell receptor (beta chain) was determined in a study of T cell changes during pregnancy in multiple sclerosis. The germline CDR1 and CDR2 sequences are MNHEY and SMNVEV (reference sequence). CDR3 length: 15 residues. The V end was cut by 4 bases, the J end by 6 bases, with 17 bases between. Assay: immunoSEQ multiplex PCR; the TCRdb copy retains only in-frame clones and omits some. This repertoire shows some 57,000 clones, 70% to 90% found once; its top ten account for 0.89%. The sequence derives from a female donor in good health, enrolled as a control in a pregnancy study. The sample consisted of peripheral blood, taken in the first trimester of pregnancy. V and J are TRBV27 and TRBJ2-3, with D tentatively TRBD2 (5 bases). The CDR3 is CASSSLAYQYDTQYF. CDR3 bases: TGTGCCAGCAGTTCCCTAGCATACCAGTACGATACGCAGTATTTT.